Sequencing of this TCR beta chain was carried out in a study of blood T cell repertoires in COVID-19. Looking at the study overall: T cells, B-cell-depleted T cells, or PBMCs supplied cDNA or gDNA.

The cohort comprised adults aged 18 to 89 years residing in approximately 22 US areas. Donors in Cohort 3 counted as recovered after two negative PCRs, clearance, or symptom resolution. Using immunoSEQ multiplex PCR, the repertoire was profiled, and TCRdb retains in-frame clones only, with some absent. The table shows approximately 170,000 clones, with 88% occurring only once. Germline CDR1 is LGHDT and CDR2 is YNNKEL (reference sequence). This CDR3 is built from 14 residues. Trimming shortened V by 1 base and J by 4 bases, and 8 bases separated the two germline ends. This chain uses TRBV3-1 (or the pseudogene TRBV3-2) with TRBJ1-3; D is ambiguous. Sequenced input: PBMCs or T cells enriched from blood (not recorded which). This clonotype was sampled from a woman aged 18-29 years who had recovered from COVID-19. The CDR3 loop is CASSQGAVGNTIYF. The CDR3 DNA sequence: TGTGCCAGCAGCCAAGGGGCTGTAGGAAACACCATATATTTT.